A selection of T cell receptor beta chains follows, all from one sample in a study of T cell changes during pregnancy in multiple sclerosis. Sequenced by immunoSEQ multiplex PCR; TCRdb stores in-frame clones only, minus some. The sample contains about 40,000 clones, approximately 90% of which appear only once. The material sequenced was peripheral blood, taken before pregnancy. The source is a female donor with multiple sclerosis, enrolled in a pregnancy study. The CDR3 runs from the conserved cysteine through the conserved F or W. D genes are given only for firm matches. Expanded clones are given a class, and other clones once, few, many or no size at all.

abundance	v_gene	j_gene	d_gene	CDR3aa	CDR3nt
-	TRBV4-3	TRBJ2-7	-	CASSQDLGTVPYEQYF	TGCGCCAGCAGCCAAGATCTGGGGACTGTACCATACGAGCAGTACTTC
-	TRBV28	TRBJ1-3	-	CASSFPQGAGNTIYF	TGTGCCAGCAGTTTCCCACAGGGAGCTGGAAACACCATATATTTT
-	TRBV11-2	TRBJ2-3	-	CASTVQVNTDTQYF	TGTGCCAGCACCGTACAGGTTAATACAGATACGCAGTATTTT
-	TRBV30	TRBJ2-5	TRBD2	CAWSGGSRETQYF	TGTGCCTGGAGCGGGGGGTCGAGGGAGACCCAGTACTTC
-	TRBV5-4	TRBJ2-1	TRBD1	CASSFGQGFYNEQFF	TGTGCCAGCAGCTTTGGACAGGGGTTCTACAATGAGCAGTTCTTC
-	TRBV25-1	TRBJ2-7	-	CASSFGASYEQYF	TGTGCCAGCAGTTTTGGGGCCTCCTACGAGCAGTACTTC
-	TRBV23-1	TRBJ1-5	-	CASGGQIRNQPQHF	TGCGCCAGCGGAGGACAGATACGCAATCAGCCCCAGCATTTT
once	TRBV5-6	TRBJ1-1	-	CASSYPDLGGTEAFF	TGTGCCAGCAGCTACCCGGACCTGGGGGGCACTGAAGCTTTCTTT
-	TRBV7-2	TRBJ2-1	-	CASSLDRSSYNEQFF	TGTGCCAGCAGCTTAGACCGGAGCTCCTACAATGAGCAGTTCTTC
-	TRBV10-3	TRBJ1-3	-	CAISDQYSGNTIYF	TGTGCCATCAGTGACCAGTACTCTGGAAACACCATATATTTT
-	TRBV14	TRBJ1-5	-	CASSPNGGAGDQPQHF	TGTGCCAGCAGCCCAAACGGGGGGGCAGGGGATCAGCCCCAGCATTTT
-	TRBV6-1	TRBJ1-2	TRBD1	CASSEAGTGVGYTF	TGTGCCAGCAGTGAAGCGGGGACAGGGGTTGGCTACACCTTC
few	TRBV9	TRBJ1-3	-	CASSADGRTGNTIYF	TGTGCCAGCAGCGCCGACGGCAGGACTGGAAACACCATATATTTT
-	TRBV6-1	TRBJ2-7	TRBD1	CASRWTGGRDEQYF	TGTGCCAGCAGGTGGACAGGGGGCCGCGACGAGCAGTACTTC
-	TRBV7-2	TRBJ2-2	TRBD2	CASSSGLAGLLELFF	TGTGCCAGCAGCTCCGGACTAGCGGGACTATTGGAGCTGTTTTTT
-	TRBV5-1	TRBJ2-5	TRBD2	CASSTGLAGGQETQYF	TGCGCCAGCAGCACGGGACTAGCGGGGGGACAAGAGACCCAGTACTTC
-	TRBV4-1	TRBJ2-7	TRBD2	CASSQDRPSGYEQYF	TGCGCCAGCAGCCAAGATAGGCCTAGCGGCTACGAGCAGTACTTC
-	TRBV4-2	TRBJ2-1	TRBD1	CASSRGQVGSNEQFF	TGTGCCAGCAGCCGCGGACAGGTCGGATCCAATGAGCAGTTCTTC
few	TRBV18	TRBJ1-2	-	CASSPTNLHYGYTF	TGTGCCAGCTCACCAACCAACTTGCACTATGGCTACACCTTC
-	TRBV28	TRBJ1-1	TRBD1	CASSLSVTGVNTEAFF	TGTGCCAGCAGTTTATCCGTAACAGGGGTGAACACTGAAGCTTTCTTT
-	TRBV11-1	TRBJ2-7	-	CASSLRPRGFYGEQYF	TGTGCCAGCAGCTTACGGCCTAGGGGCTTTTACGGGGAGCAGTACTTC
-	TRBV28	TRBJ2-7	TRBD2	CASSVGTSSYEQYF	TGTGCCAGCAGTGTCGGGACTAGCTCCTACGAGCAGTACTTC
-	TRBV9	TRBJ1-3	TRBD1	CASTPPSGGDGNTIYF	TGTGCCAGCACCCCCCCTTCAGGGGGCGATGGAAACACCATATATTTT
-	TRBV28	TRBJ2-7	-	CASNENRGGYEQYF	TGTGCCAGCAACGAAAACAGGGGAGGTTACGAGCAGTACTTC
-	TRBV6-1	TRBJ1-4	-	CASSEAQGTGEKLFF	TGTGCCAGCAGTGAAGCGCAGGGGACGGGCGAAAAACTGTTTTTT
once	TRBV11-2	TRBJ1-4	-	CASRMAGGEKLFF	TGTGCCAGCAGAATGGCAGGAGGTGAAAAACTGTTTTTT
-	TRBV4-3	TRBJ1-5	-	CASSQDGRGNQPQHF	TGCGCCAGCAGCCAAGATGGCAGGGGAAATCAGCCCCAGCATTTT
-	TRBV6-6	TRBJ2-7	TRBD1	CASRGQGPTYEQYF	TGTGCCAGCAGGGGACAGGGGCCTACCTACGAGCAGTACTTC
-	TRBV14	TRBJ2-7	TRBD1	CASSQAGTASYEQYF	TGTGCCAGCAGCCAAGCCGGGACAGCCTCCTACGAGCAGTACTTC
-	TRBV25-1	TRBJ1-4	TRBD1	CASSESGTGGEKLFF	TGTGCCAGCAGTGAATCCGGGACAGGGGGCGAAAAACTGTTTTTT
-	TRBV2	TRBJ1-6	TRBD1	CASTGQGAANSPLHF	TGTGCCAGCACGGGACAGGGGGCCGCTAATTCACCCCTCCACTTT
-	TRBV9	TRBJ2-3	-	CASSVDSTDTQYF	TGTGCCAGCAGCGTAGACTCCACAGATACGCAGTATTTT
once	TRBV19	TRBJ2-1	-	CASSGWGGGSDEQFF	TGTGCCAGTAGTGGTTGGGGAGGCGGGTCGGATGAGCAGTTCTTC
once	TRBV5-1	TRBJ1-2	-	CASSQDRNGYTF	TGCGCCAGCAGCCAGGACAGAAACGGCTACACCTTC
few	TRBV2	TRBJ1-2	-	CASRDSANYGYTF	TGTGCCAGCAGGGACAGTGCTAACTATGGCTACACCTTC
-	TRBV19	TRBJ2-7	TRBD1	CASGQGFGEQYF	TGTGCGTCCGGACAGGGTTTTGGCGAGCAGTACTTC
-	TRBV5-1	TRBJ2-2	TRBD2	CARIAGGFPGELFF	TGCGCCAGAATAGCGGGAGGGTTCCCCGGGGAGCTGTTTTTT
-	TRBV2	TRBJ2-7	-	CASSDEAYEQYF	TGTGCCAGCAGTGACGAGGCCTACGAGCAGTACTTC
-	TRBV5-1	TRBJ2-7	TRBD2	CASSSGTSGIYEQYF	TGCGCCAGCAGCTCCGGGACTAGCGGAATCTACGAGCAGTACTTC
-	TRBV19	TRBJ1-5	-	CASSIRSDQPQHF	TGTGCCAGTAGTATCCGGAGTGATCAGCCCCAGCATTTT